This T cell receptor (beta chain) appears in the sequencing data of a study of CD8 T cells in Susac syndrome. The V gene lost 3 bases and the J gene lost 3 bases, with 9 bases spanning the gap. Looked up from germline, CDR1 is DFQATT and CDR2 is SNEGSKA (reference sequence). CDR3 length: 13 amino acids. RNA totalling roughly 0.45 to 1 ug underwent reverse transcription with random hexamers. Via MiXCR, TCRdb re-called the immunoSEQ multiplex PCR reads, giving one row per CDR3 protein. The sample gives some 260,000 distinct CDR3 sequences, more than 75% of which show up once; about 0.11% is in the top ten. The multiple sclerosis controls consisted of treatment-naive patients with relapsing-remitting disease, either stable or active.

The specimen sequenced was CD8+ T cells from PBMCs. The sequence was obtained from a human donor with multiple sclerosis. The J gene is TRBJ2-1, the V gene TRBV20-1, with TRBD2 as a possible D gene (6 bases). The CDR3 here is CSARGGVYNEQFF. In DNA, the CDR3 is TGCAGTGCTAGGGGGGGTGTCTACAATGAGCAGTTCTTC.